This T cell receptor beta chain was retrieved from a study of Graves' ophthalmopathy and Graves' hyperthyroidism. Study-level results: For predicting ophthalmopathy progression, the model had nearly 71% sensitivity and 72.22% specificity. In blood appeared most of the expanded thyroid clonotypes whose frequency exceeded 0.001.

Among the hyperthyroidism patients, all were newly diagnosed, aged 18 to 65, with under 2 months' duration. This CDR3 is 14 amino acids long. CDR1 MNHNS and CDR2 SASEGT come from the germline V gene. V lost 9 bases, J lost 0 bases, and 12 bases lay in between. RNA transcripts provided the template for amplifying TCR beta CDR3 regions. Amplification began with first-round RT-PCR using HTBI primers, then second-round multiplex PCR was performed. TCRdb fed the multiplex PCR reads into MiXCR, producing one record per CDR3 protein. The sample gives over 500,000 distinct CDR3 sequences, 22% of which show up once; approximately 7% is in the top ten. This clonotype came up many times. Its target is unknown.

The chain carries TRBV6-1 and TRBJ1-3; D gene ambiguous. Sequenced input: peripheral blood. The receptor comes from a young woman with stable Graves' hyperthyroidism. Some clones in this sample may be carry-over from other donors' samples. CDR3 loop: CASTRVGSGNTIYF. As DNA, the CDR3 is TGTGCCAGTACTCGGGTGGGCTCTGGAAACACCATATATTTT.